These T cell receptor beta chains were read from a single sample in a study. TCRdb fed the 5' RACE reads into MiXCR, producing one record per CDR3 protein. The sample lists 10,000 or so distinct CDR3 sequences, roughly 34% occurring once. The material sequenced was Tregs sorted from blood. The receptors originated from a female donor with breast cancer. Both conserved end residues are part of each CDR3. D genes are given only for firm matches. Clone sizes are given selectively: once, few, many, or a class where the clone is expanded.

size,J,V,D,DNA,CDR3
.,TRBJ1-2,TRBV20-1,.,TGCAGTGCTCCAAACACAGGGCCCAAAGGAAATGGCTACACCTTC,CSAPNTGPKGNGYTF
.,TRBJ1-2,TRBV6-6,TRBD1,TGTGCCAGCACCGAACGACAGGGAGAGGGCTACACCTTC,CASTERQGEGYTF
few,TRBJ2-3,TRBV20-1,TRBD2,TGCAGTGCTGGGGGACTAGAGCTCACAGATACGCAGTATTTT,CSAGGLELTDTQYF
medium-sized,TRBJ1-2,TRBV18,TRBD1,TGTGCCAGCTCACCACAGGGGGCTACTAACTATGGCTACACCTTC,CASSPQGATNYGYTF
medium-sized,TRBJ1-1,TRBV28,TRBD1,TGTGCCAGCACCACAGGGGTCGACACTGAAGCTTTCTTT,CASTTGVDTEAFF
medium-sized,TRBJ2-3,TRBV11-1,.,TGTGCCAGCAGCTTTGAGCACAGCACAGATACGCAGTATTTT,CASSFEHSTDTQYF
medium-sized,TRBJ2-1,TRBV15,.,TGTGCCACCAGCAGAGAACGAGCGTACAATGAGCAGTTCTTC,CATSRERAYNEQFF
.,TRBJ1-2,TRBV7-2,.,TGTGCCAGCAGCTACAAAGACAGGCGCCTCTATGGCTACACCTTC,CASSYKDRRLYGYTF
.,TRBJ1-6,TRBV7-2,TRBD1,TGTGCCAGCAGCTTACAGACAGGGGTAAATTCACCCCTCCACTTT,CASSLQTGVNSPLHF
.,TRBJ1-1,TRBV5-5,.,TGTGCCAGCAGCTTCCGGGGCAGTCTGGGCATGAACACTGAAGCTTTCTTT,CASSFRGSLGMNTEAFF
.,TRBJ1-5,TRBV12-3/TRBV12-4,.,TGTGCCAGCAGCCTCACAGGGCCTAATCAGCCCCAGCATTTT,CASSLTGPNQPQHF
.,TRBJ1-1,TRBV7-9,.,TGTGCCAGCAGCGGCCTGGTCCGTTGGCCTGAAGCTTTCTTT,CASSGLVRWPEAFF
.,TRBJ2-5,TRBV30,TRBD1,TGTGCGGCAGGGGGCCAGGCCCAGTACTTC,CAAGGQAQYF
.,TRBJ2-1,TRBV15,TRBD2,TGTGCCACCCTTAGCGGGAGTCCCTACAATGAGCAGTTCTTC,CATLSGSPYNEQFF
.,TRBJ2-1,TRBV18,.,TGTGCCAGCTCATCACTAATGCCCACCGCGAGGGATAATGAGCAGTTCTTC,CASSSLMPTARDNEQFF
few,TRBJ2-5,TRBV7-6,TRBD1,TGTGCCAGCAGCAGAGGGACAGACCTACAAGAGACCCAGTACTTC,CASSRGTDLQETQYF
medium-sized,TRBJ2-5,TRBV5-4,TRBD1,TGTGCCAGCAGCCCCCGGTGGGGCAGGGGGACAGAGACCCAGTACTTC,CASSPRWGRGTETQYF
few,TRBJ2-3,TRBV5-1,.,TGCGCCAGCAGCTTGGTTGGGAGGACGACAGATACGCAGTATTTT,CASSLVGRTTDTQYF
few,TRBJ2-1,TRBV7-2,TRBD1,TGTGCCAGCAGCGGACAGGTGGATTTCTATGGTGAGCAGTTCTTC,CASSGQVDFYGEQFF
few,TRBJ2-2,TRBV6-5,.,TGTGCCAGCCGGGACGTAAACGGGGAGCTGTTTTTT,CASRDVNGELFF
.,TRBJ1-1,TRBV5-1,TRBD1,TGCGCCAGCAGCTTGGGCCCTCGAGGGGGCCGGACTGAAGCTTTCTTT,CASSLGPRGGRTEAFF